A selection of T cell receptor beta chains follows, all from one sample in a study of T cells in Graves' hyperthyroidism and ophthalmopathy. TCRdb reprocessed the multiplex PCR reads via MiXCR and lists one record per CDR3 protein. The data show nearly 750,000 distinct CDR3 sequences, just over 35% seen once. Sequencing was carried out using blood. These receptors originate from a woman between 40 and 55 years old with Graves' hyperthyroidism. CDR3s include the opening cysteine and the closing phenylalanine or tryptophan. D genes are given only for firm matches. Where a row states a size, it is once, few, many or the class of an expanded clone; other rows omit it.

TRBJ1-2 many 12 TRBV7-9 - TGTGCCAGCAGCTTTGAGGTCTCTGGCTACACCTTC CASSFEVSGYTF
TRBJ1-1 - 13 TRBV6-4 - TGTGCCAGCACCTTACCCGGGAACACTGAAGCTTTCTTT CASTLPGNTEAFF
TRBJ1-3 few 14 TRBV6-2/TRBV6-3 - TGTGCCAGCAGTTACTCGACAGGTTCCAGCACCATATATTTT CASSYSTGSSTIYF
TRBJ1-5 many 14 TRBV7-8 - TGTGCCAGCAGTAGTCGCCAGGGCAATCAGCCCCAGCATTTT CASSSRQGNQPQHF
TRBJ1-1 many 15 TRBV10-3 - TGTGCCATCAGTGAGTCAAGAGGCTTGGACACTGAAGCTTTCTTT CAISESRGLDTEAFF
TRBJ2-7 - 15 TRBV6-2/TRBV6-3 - TGTGCCAGCATCAACGGTGGGTTTAGCTCCTACGAGCAGTACTTC CASINGGFSSYEQYF
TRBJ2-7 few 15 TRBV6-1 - TGTGCCAGCAGTGACTGGGGGGGCTCCGTCTACGAGCAGTACTTC CASSDWGGSVYEQYF
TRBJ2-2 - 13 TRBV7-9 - TGTGCCAGCTCAACATCGAACACCGGGGAGCCGTTTTTT CASSTSNTGEPFF
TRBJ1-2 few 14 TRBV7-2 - TGTGCCAGCAGTACCCTCGGGGGCCGTGTTGGCTACACCTTC CASSTLGGRVGYTF
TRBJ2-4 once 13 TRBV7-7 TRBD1 TGTGCCAGCAGTTGGACGGGACAGAGTTCGAAGTACTTC CASSWTGQSSKYF
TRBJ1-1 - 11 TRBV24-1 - TGTGCCACCAGTGCCAACACTGAAGCTTTCTTT CATSANTEAFF
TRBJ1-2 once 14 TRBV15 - TGTGCCACCAGCAGAGACGCAGGCGGGGATGGCTACACCTTC CATSRDAGGDGYTF
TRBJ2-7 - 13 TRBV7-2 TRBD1 TGTGCCAGCAGCACCCAGGGGGCAGAAGAGCAGTACTTC CASSTQGAEEQYF
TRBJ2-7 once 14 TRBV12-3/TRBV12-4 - TGTGCCAGCAGTTTACCCCGGCAGGCCGATACGCAGTACTTC CASSLPRQADTQYF
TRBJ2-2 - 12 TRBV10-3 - TGTGCCATCAGTGGGCGGAGCGGGGAGCTGTTTTTT CAISGRSGELFF
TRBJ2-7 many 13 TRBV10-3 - TGTGCCATCAGTGAGGACCGAGACGACGAGCAGTACTTC CAISEDRDDEQYF
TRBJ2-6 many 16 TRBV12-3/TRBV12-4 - TGTGCCAGCGGCGACAGGCCGAGCTCTGGGGCCAACGTCCTGACTTTC CASGDRPSSGANVLTF
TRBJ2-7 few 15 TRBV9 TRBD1 TGTGCCAGCAGCGCCAGACAGGGTAGTATCTACGAGCAGTACTTC CASSARQGSIYEQYF
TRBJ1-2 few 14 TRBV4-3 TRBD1 TGCGCCAGCAGCCCTTACAGGGGGCATCATGGCTACACCTTC CASSPYRGHHGYTF
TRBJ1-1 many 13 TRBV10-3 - TGTGCCGCCTCGGAGGGTACACGGCCTGAAGCTTTCTTT CAASEGTRPEAFF
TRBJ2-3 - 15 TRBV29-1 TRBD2 TGCAGCGTACCCAGGACTAGCGGCAACACAGATACGCAGTATTTT CSVPRTSGNTDTQYF
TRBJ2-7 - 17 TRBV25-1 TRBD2 TGTGCCAGCAGTGTCTTAACTAGCGGGAGGCCCTCCTACGAGCAGTACTTC CASSVLTSGRPSYEQYF
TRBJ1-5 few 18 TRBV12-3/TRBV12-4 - TGTGCCAGCAGATCTGTCTCCGCCAGAGTCAATAGCAATCAGCCCCAGCATTTT CASRSVSARVNSNQPQHF
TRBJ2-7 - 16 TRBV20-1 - TGCAGTGCTAGAGACCCCACAGGGAGGGATGGCTACGAGCAGTACTTC CSARDPTGRDGYEQYF
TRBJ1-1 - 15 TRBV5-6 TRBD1 TGTGCCAGCAGCTTGTTGACAGGGGACCGCACTGAAGCTTTCTTT CASSLLTGDRTEAFF
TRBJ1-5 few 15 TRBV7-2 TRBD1 TGTGCCAGTAAGGACAGGCCTTATAGCAATCAGCCCCAGCATTTT CASKDRPYSNQPQHF
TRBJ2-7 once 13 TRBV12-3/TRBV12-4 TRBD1 TGTGCCGGCAGTTTAGAGACAGGGTACGAGCAGTACTTC CAGSLETGYEQYF
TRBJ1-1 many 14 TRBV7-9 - TGTGCCAGCAGCTTTTCCATATCGAACACTGAAGCTTTCTTT CASSFSISNTEAFF
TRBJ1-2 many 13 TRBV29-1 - TGCAGCGCCCGAAGGTCGCAGGTGGATGGCTACACCTTC CSARRSQVDGYTF
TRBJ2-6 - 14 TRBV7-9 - TGTGCCAGCAGCTGGGGGGACAGGGCCAACGTCCTGACTTTC CASSWGDRANVLTF
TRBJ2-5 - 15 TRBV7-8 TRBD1 TGTGCCAGCAGCTTATCGGACAGGGGGCGGGAGACCCAGTACTTC CASSLSDRGRETQYF
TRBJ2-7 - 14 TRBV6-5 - TGTGCCAGCAGTTTCCTGGACGAGGGCTACGAGCAGTACTTC CASSFLDEGYEQYF
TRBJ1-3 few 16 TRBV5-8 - TGTGCCAGCAGCTTGGCCCGCGCAGGGGCGGGAAACACCATATATTTT CASSLARAGAGNTIYF
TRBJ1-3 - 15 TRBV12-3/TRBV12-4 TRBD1 TGTGCCAGCAGCACGGGACAGTTGGGCGGAAACACCATATATTTT CASSTGQLGGNTIYF
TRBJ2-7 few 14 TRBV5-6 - TGTGCCAGCTGTCCCGGGACGGAGACCTACGAGCAGTACTTC CASCPGTETYEQYF
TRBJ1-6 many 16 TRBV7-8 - TGTGCCAGCAGCTGGTTGCAGGACCCTTATAATTCACCCCTCCACTTT CASSWLQDPYNSPLHF
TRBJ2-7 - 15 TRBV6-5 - TGTGCCAGCAGTTTAGACCCAGGGGGGGTCTACGAGCAGTACTTC CASSLDPGGVYEQYF
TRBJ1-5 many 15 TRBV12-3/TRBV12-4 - TGTGCCAGCAGCCCCCCAGCGATCCTCAATCAGCCCCAGCATTTT CASSPPAILNQPQHF
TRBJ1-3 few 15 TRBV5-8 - TGTGCCAGCAGCTCAACACAGGGTGGTGGAAACACCATATATTTT CASSSTQGGGNTIYF
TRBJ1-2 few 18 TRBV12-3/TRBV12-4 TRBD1 TGTGCCAGCAGTTCCTCCACTTTATCGACAGGGGTTCGGTGGGGCTACACCTTC CASSSSTLSTGVRWGYTF
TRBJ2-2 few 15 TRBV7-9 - TGTGCCAGCAGCAGAGCAACAGGCGCCACCGGGGAGCTGTTTTTT CASSRATGATGELFF
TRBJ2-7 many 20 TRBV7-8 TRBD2 TGTGCCAGCAGCTCCCCTTGGGAGAATTCCGGCGGGACTAGCATCTACGAGCAGTACTTC CASSSPWENSGGTSIYEQYF
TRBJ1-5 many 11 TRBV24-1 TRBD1 TGTGCCAACGACAGGGTTTTGCCCCAGCATTTT CANDRVLPQHF
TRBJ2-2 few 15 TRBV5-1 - TGCGCCAGCAGCTCCCGGACTACGAACACCGGGGAGCTGTTTTTT CASSSRTTNTGELFF